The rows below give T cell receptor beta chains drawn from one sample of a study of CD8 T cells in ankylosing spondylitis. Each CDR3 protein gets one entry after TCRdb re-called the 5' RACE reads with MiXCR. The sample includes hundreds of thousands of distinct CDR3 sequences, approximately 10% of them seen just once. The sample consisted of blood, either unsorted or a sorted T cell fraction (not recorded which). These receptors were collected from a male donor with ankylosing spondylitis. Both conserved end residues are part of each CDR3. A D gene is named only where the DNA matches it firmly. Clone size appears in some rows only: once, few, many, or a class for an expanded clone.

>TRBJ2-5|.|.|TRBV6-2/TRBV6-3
TGTGCCAGCAGTTACCCGGACGTTCTCCGGTCCCAGTACTTC
CASSYPDVLRSQYF
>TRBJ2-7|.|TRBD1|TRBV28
TGTGCCAGCAGTATCCGGGACAGGGACGTAGGCGAGCAGTACTTC
CASSIRDRDVGEQYF
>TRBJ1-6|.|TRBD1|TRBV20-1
TGCAGTGCTAGAGGGTGGGACAGGGGGAGCACCTATAATTCACCCCTCCACTTT
CSARGWDRGSTYNSPLHF
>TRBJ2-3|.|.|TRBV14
TGTGCCAGCAGCCAAGAAAGTGGAGATACGCAGTATTTT
CASSQESGDTQYF
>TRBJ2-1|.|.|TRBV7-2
TGTGCCAGCAGCCCACAGGGGGGGGGCTGGGATGAGCAGTTCTTC
CASSPQGGGWDEQFF
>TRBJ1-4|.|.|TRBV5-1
TGCGCCAGCAGCTTGGACAGACTGGAACTGTTTTTT
CASSLDRLELFF
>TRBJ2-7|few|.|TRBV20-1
TGCAGTGCTACGGGCGGGTCGAGCTCCTACGAGCAGTACTTC
CSATGGSSSYEQYF
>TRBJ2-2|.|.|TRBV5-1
TGCGCCAGCAGCCAGGATGCCGGGGAGCTGTTTTTT
CASSQDAGELFF
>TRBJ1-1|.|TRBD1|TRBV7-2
TGTGCCAGCAGCTTCCTCGGGACAGGGTACCACACTGAAGCTTTCTTT
CASSFLGTGYHTEAFF
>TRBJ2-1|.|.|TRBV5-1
TGCGCCAGCAGCTTGGACGGCGGGATTGGGTTCTTC
CASSLDGGIGFF
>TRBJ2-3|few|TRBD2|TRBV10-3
TGTGCCATCAGAGCGGGAGGTAGCACAGATACGCAGTATTTT
CAIRAGGSTDTQYF
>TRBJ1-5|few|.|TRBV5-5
TGTGCCAGCAGCTTGATATGGGATAGCAATCAGCCCCAGCATTTT
CASSLIWDSNQPQHF
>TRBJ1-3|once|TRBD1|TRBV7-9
TGTGCCAGCAGCTTAGGTCGTCAGGGGGCTTTTCGAAACACCATATATTTT
CASSLGRQGAFRNTIYF
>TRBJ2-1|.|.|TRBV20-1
TGCAGTGCTAGAAGTTACGGGCCAGCATACAATGAGCAGTTCTTC
CSARSYGPAYNEQFF
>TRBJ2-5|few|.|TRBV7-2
TGTGCCAGCAGCTTACATGATCCAGGGGTTGGAGAGACCCAGTACTTC
CASSLHDPGVGETQYF
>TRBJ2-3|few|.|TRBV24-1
TGTGCCACCAGTGATCGGAATACGCAGTATTTT
CATSDRNTQYF